Listed here is a single TCR beta chain. This record belongs to a study of blood T cell repertoires in COVID-19. In the original processing: Estimation of nucleated cell counts relied on the amplification of reference gene primers. Profiling relied on immunoSEQ multiplex PCR, and the TCRdb table lists in-frame clones only, not all of them. V, J and clone size derive from that table, while D and trimming were established from the DNA sequence. This table has over 140,000 clones, roughly 76% appearing once. The sequenced sample consisted of peripheral blood. The sequence was collected from a woman aged 50 to 65 with active or convalescent COVID-19.

CDR3 in DNA: TGTGCCAGCAGCCAAGAAGGGACAGGATATCAGCCCCAGCATTTT. Translating it yields CASSQEGTGYQPQHF. This rearrangement joins TRBV4-2 to TRBJ1-5; TRBD1 agrees at 8 bases. The CDR3 has 15 residues. Per germline, CDR1 LGHNA and CDR2 YNFKEQ. V shed 0 bases and J 5 bases; nucleotides not matched to a gene: 3.